This entry features one T cell receptor beta chain sequence. This clone appeared a single time. The target of this receptor is not known. No base quality values were provided; no much bigger clone lies one nucleotide off. CDR1 and CDR2 are drawn from the germline V gene: SGHVS, FNYEAQ. The CDR3 covers 15 residues, taking in both the cysteine and the phenylalanine. Left in the record is the CDR3 DNA by itself, 45 bases read in frame from the first base. Ends trimmed: V by 4 bases, J by 5 bases; bases unmatched to a gene: 11. Each collaborating institution followed its own protocols to collect whole blood in K2EDTA tubes. For TCRbeta analysis, collaborators shipped samples in one of three forms: frozen whole blood, isolated PBMCs, or DNA extracted from either of those sample types. The immunoSEQ Assay, a bias-controlled multiplex PCR, was used to amplify TCRbeta CDR3 regions from genomic DNA. On the study's bioinformatics: The number of nucleated cells in each sample was estimated from the amplification of reference gene primers within the assay. To quantify the absolute abundance of each unique TCRbeta CDR3 rearrangement, sequence reads were collapsed and filtered. Productive Simpson clonality was computed per sample as the square root of Simpson's diversity index over productive rearrangements. Entries here come from immuneACCESS through TCRdb and include only in-frame sequences with V and J called. Some clones fail to appear in such tables; in the studies checked, an unresolved V gene covers under half of the shortfall, and the cause of the remainder is unknown. Clone size and the V and J calls come from that table; the DNA yielded D and trimming. The table for this sample lists about 120,000 clones; about 83% of them were counted only once. The top ten constitute around 2.1% of the sample.

The entry originates in a study of blood T cell repertoires in COVID-19 (dated by TCRdb to about 2020). Looking at the study overall: Collaborator samples came from the United States, Italy and Spain and covered acute and convalescent phases of COVID-19. Sample metadata almost always included a de-identified subject ID, COVID-19 status, age in years and sex. The dataset comprised deeply sampled blood TCRbeta repertoires from subjects exposed to, actively infected with, or recovered from COVID-19. Where available, HLA class I and class II types were obtained from metadata supplied by the sample provider rather than from assay-based typing. A freely available public database, intended as a resource for researchers studying the immune response to SARS-CoV-2, is where the repertoires were released. The material from the prospective study consisted of cDNA or gDNA derived from T cells, B-cell-depleted T cells, or PBMCs. Samples came from the ongoing ImmuneRACE study (first 160 participants) plus 1,254 subjects from 6 global collaborators. General findings and caveats noted by the study authors: Clinical and demographic metadata were provided uncurated, with the amount varying by source and participant.

This chain joins TRBV7-6 to TRBJ2-7; TRBD2 aligns with 7 central bases. This TCR was sampled from a woman between 45 and 65 years old with acute or convalescent COVID-19. Input material: peripheral blood. CDR3 sequence: CASSSLAAGEHEQYF. The DNA sequence is as follows: TGTGCCAGCAGCTCCTTGGCGGCGGGGGAACACGAGCAGTACTTC. The full variable domain, with segments outside the CDR3 supplied by the reference TRBV7-6 and TRBJ2-7 proteins, appears as GAGVSQSPRYKVTKRGQDVALRCDPISGHVSLYWYRQALGQGPEFLTYFNYEAQQDKSGLPNDRFSAERPEGSISTLTIQRTEQRDSAMYRCASSSLAAGEHEQYFGPGTRLTVT.